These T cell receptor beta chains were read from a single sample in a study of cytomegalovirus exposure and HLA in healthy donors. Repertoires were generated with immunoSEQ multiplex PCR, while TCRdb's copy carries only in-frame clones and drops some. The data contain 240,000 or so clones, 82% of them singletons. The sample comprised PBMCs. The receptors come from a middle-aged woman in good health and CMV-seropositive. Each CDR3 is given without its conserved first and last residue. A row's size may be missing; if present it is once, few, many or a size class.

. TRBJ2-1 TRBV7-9 ASSPSGGYNEQF
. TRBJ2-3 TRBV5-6 ASSPELAHTDTQY
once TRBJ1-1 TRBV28 ASSFRSVNTEAF
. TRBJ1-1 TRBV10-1 ASSSVAGGAGTEAF
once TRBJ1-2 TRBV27 ASSLGGGHSSGYT
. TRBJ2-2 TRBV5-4 ASNPGRGYTGELF
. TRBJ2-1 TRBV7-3 ASSLGGGGNEQF
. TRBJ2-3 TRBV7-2 ASSFGTGVTDTQY
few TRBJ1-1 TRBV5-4 ASSLAGQENTEAF
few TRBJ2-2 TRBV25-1 ASSEYHSVAGELF
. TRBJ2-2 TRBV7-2 ASSISGSRTAGELF
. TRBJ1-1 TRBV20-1 SARLTETAF
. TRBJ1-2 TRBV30 ARSGTGGARSGYT
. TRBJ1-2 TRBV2 ASTLRMGGGYGYT
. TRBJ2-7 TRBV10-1 ASSFSGDPYEQY
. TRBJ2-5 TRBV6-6 ASSPRTGRMGETQY
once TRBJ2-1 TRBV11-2 ASSLGLYNEQF
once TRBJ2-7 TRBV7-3 ASSRPGQVYEQY
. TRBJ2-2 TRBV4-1 ASSPGRGTGELF
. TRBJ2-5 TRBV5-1 ASSSGWEETQY
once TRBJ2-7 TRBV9 ASSPRTGSYEQY
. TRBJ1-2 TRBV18 ASSHGTGEGYT
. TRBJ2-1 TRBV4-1 ASSQVGTRGEQF
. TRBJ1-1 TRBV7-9 ASGRDRQNTEAF
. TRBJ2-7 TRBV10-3 AIMVSAGDTYEQY
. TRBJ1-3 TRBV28 ASSETTGGIGNTIY
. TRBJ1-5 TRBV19 ASRPGQALNQPQH
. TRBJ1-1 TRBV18 ASSPREPQGNTEAF
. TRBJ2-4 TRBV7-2 ASSGSGAAPGSIQY
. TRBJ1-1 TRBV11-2 ASSLTPGQGRTTEAF
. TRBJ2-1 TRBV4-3 ASSQAWPPDEQF
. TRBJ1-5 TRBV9 ASSYGGNDQPQH
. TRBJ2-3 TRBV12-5 ASVGGLGVTDTQY
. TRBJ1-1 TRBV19 ASSKRDRNTEAF
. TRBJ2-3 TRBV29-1 SVEDSWRSGGRWGDTQY
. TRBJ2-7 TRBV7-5 VRSLWTDGHYEQY
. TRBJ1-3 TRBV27 ASSLSYPGGAPGNTIY
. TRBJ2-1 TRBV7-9 ASSSGLSRNEQF
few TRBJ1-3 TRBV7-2 ASSPIAGGGNTIY
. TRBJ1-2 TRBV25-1 ASTLVGYT
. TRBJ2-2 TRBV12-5 ASGRQINTGELF
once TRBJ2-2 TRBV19 ASRITGTGELF
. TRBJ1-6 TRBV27 ASSPPDSPLH
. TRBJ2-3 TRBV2 ASNRQGRPTDTQY
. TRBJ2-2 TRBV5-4 ASSFREGNTGELF
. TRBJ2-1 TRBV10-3 AIGLAGGGEQF
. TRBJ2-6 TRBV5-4 ASREGAGANVLT
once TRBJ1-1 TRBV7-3 ASSPNLGGDAF
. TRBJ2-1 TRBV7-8 ASSSGTSGSFDEQF
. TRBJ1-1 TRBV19 ASNEGAGTEAF
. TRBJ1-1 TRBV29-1 SVDLGQGNEI
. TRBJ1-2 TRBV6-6 ASSYSPVQGSYGYT
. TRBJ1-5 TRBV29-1 SAKNGQNQPQH
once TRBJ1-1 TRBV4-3 ASSQGTGSMNTEAF
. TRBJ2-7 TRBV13 ASSTRVNEQY
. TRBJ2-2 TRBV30 AWSVPRHNTGELF
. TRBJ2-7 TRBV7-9 ASSPDRAYYEQY
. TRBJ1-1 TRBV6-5 ASSADRETEAF
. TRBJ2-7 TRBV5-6 ASSRQGWEQY
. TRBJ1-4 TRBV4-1 ASSLDPRTGTGGEKLF